This T cell receptor (beta chain) was obtained from a study of blood T cells in healthy people across ages (dated by TCRdb to the mid-2010s). With respect to the entire study: In model experiments, roughly one uniquely barcoded TCR beta cDNA molecule per two T cells was captured by template switching. The study measured age-related changes in TCR beta repertoire diversity using deep sequencing normalized with unique cDNA molecular identifiers. Four age groups were formed from the donors: young (average approximately 16 years), middle-aged (around 40), aged (62) and long-lived (less than 85). Donors of different ages were randomly distributed across sequencing lanes to avoid experimental bias. Two additional independent replicas of 1 million unique cDNA reads from the same blood draw were analyzed for two donors (one aged 18 to 29 and one aged 80 or older). The paper as a whole reports these results and caveats: The long-lived group showed more naive CD4+ T cells, fewer expanded clones and increased TCR diversity than the aged group, suggesting age selection. A strong correlation was found between observed TCR beta diversity and the percentage of naive T cells measured by flow cytometry. Observed TCR beta diversity per million T cells fell roughly linearly with age, and a significant reduction was already apparent by age around 44. Because donor CMV infection status was unknown, age-related changes in expanded clonotypes were potentially confounded. Estimates of total diversity based on one million sequenced T cells were regarded as lower bounds and as underestimates. Since profiling was done on bulk unsorted PBMCs, naive and antigen-experienced compartments could not be conclusively compared.

As concerns this clonotype: This receptor's antigen is unknown. There are no base qualities to consult, and no much larger clone falls within one base.

Systemically healthy Caucasian individuals from Russia, some 40 in total and aged roughly 6 to 100 years, were included as donors. Each donor gave around 9 milliliters of peripheral blood, collected into EDTA-treated Vacutainer tubes. Ficoll-Paque density-gradient centrifugation was used to isolate PBMCs, with at least 6.5 million per sample. Total RNA, at least 6 micrograms per sample, was extracted from PBMCs with Trizol reagent. For every donor, flow cytometry on a PBMC aliquot measured the percentage of naive CD45RAhigh/CD27high T cells. The library relied on 5' RACE. Sequenced using an Illumina HiSeq 2500. A second PCR of roughly 6 to 11 cycles was run with a J-beta primer mix and a sample-barcoded 5' primer. A template-switch 5' adaptor carrying 12 random nucleotides introduced a unique molecular identifier onto each TCR beta cDNA molecule. Each sample yielded at least 2.5 million CDR3-containing paired-end reads. First-strand cDNA was synthesized from all RNA with the Mint cDNA synthesis kit, primed by a TRBC-specific oligonucleotide. Following uracil-DNA glycosylase treatment, all cDNA underwent a first 18-cycle PCR with the universal primers M1SS and BC2_uni_R. The original methods were these. Normalization of each sample was performed by random selection of 1 million high-quality reads, each carrying a distinct molecular identifier. Instead of being binned into consensus sequences, reads that shared molecular identifiers were thrown out. MiTCR, with a Q25 quality threshold and the strictest error-elimination algorithm, was used for CDR3 identification, clonotype clustering and error correction. A nonparametric unseen species model with Euler transformation was used to estimate lower-bound total TCR beta diversity. TCRdb reanalyzed the raw reads on its own, using fastp at Q25 for trimming and MiXCR for clone calling, and kept in-frame beta chains. Records with the same CDR3 protein are collapsed into one entry carrying the most frequent genes and DNA. The authors' filters were not applied to this entry. This sample comprises roughly 800,000 distinct CDR3 sequences, about 37% of them detected only once. The top ten clonotypes cover 10% to 15% of the sample.

The germline V gene (reference sequence) sets CDR1 to DFQATT and CDR2 to SNEGSKA. Trimming costs V 3 bases and J 0 bases, and their ends lie 12 bases apart. The CDR3 starts with the cysteine, ends with the phenylalanine, and has 16 residues. The CDR3 DNA has 48 bases and is translated from base 1. The chain employs TRBV20-1 and TRBJ1-6; the D gene cannot be resolved reliably. The TCR was taken from a man between 18 and 35 years old in good health. Material: blood. The CDR3 is CSARAGSSSYNSPLHF. The DNA reads as follows: TGCAGTGCTAGGGCCGGAAGTAGCTCCTATAATTCACCCCTCCACTTT.